These 16 T cell receptor beta chains came from one sample sequenced in a study of blood T cell repertoires in COVID-19. Using immunoSEQ multiplex PCR, the repertoire was profiled, and TCRdb retains in-frame clones only, with some absent. The data contain 150,000 to 200,000 clones, around nine tenths of them singletons. The sample comprised peripheral blood. The source of these receptors is an older woman with COVID-19, enrolled during active disease.

V gene TRBV5-1 combines with J gene TRBJ2-1; TRBD2 aligns across 7 bases. This CDR3 has 16 amino acids. Germline V gene sequence: CDR1 SGHRS, CDR2 YFSETQ. The trim removed 4 bases at V and 0 bases at J, leaving 7 bases unmatched. The CDR3 sequence: CASSLRLASSYNEQFF. The CDR3 DNA sequence: TGCGCCAGCAGCCTGAGACTAGCCTCCTCCTACAATGAGCAGTTCTTC.

The genes are TRBV11-3 and TRBJ2-2; D possibly corresponds to TRBD2 (5 bases). CDR1 SGHNT and CDR2 YENEEA come from the germline V gene. Trimming removed 0 bases at V and 6 bases at J, with 17 bases between. The CDR3 is 17 residues long. The CDR3 sequence is CASSLERASFGAGELFF. CDR3 sequence (DNA): TGTGCCAGCAGCTTAGAGAGGGCCAGTTTCGGAGCCGGGGAGCTGTTTTTT.

This clone was seen a single time. The chain links TRBV19 to TRBJ1-5; 9 positions match TRBD1. CDR1 is LNHDA, CDR2 SQIVND, per germline (reference sequence). The CDR3 has 18 residues. V trimming: 5 bases; J trimming: 0 bases; junction bases outside the gene matches: 11. The CDR3 nucleotides read TGTGCCAGTAGTCACCTTTTCGGGACAGGGATTAGCAATCAGCCCCAGCATTTT. This translates into CASSHLFGTGISNQPQHF.

The chain joins TRBV5-4 to TRBJ2-7; TRBD1 might be the D (6 bases). The CDR3 runs to 14 residues. V lost 4 bases and J 2 bases, leaving 13 bases between the germline ends. Germline CDR1 reads SGHNT; CDR2 reads YYREEE (reference sequence). The CDR3 bases are TGTGCCAGCAGCAGCCAGGGGATTGCCTACGAGCAGTACTTC. This sequence encodes CASSSQGIAYEQYF.

The V gene is TRBV10-3, the J gene TRBJ1-6; TRBD1 aligns across 7 bases. The CDR3 covers 15 residues. Germline CDR1 reads ENHRY; CDR2 reads SYGVKD. Unmatched junction bases numbered 11, after V lost 8 bases and J lost 7 bases. The CDR3 DNA sequence: TGTGCCATCTCTAGGGGGCAGGGTCAAAATTCACCCCTCCACTTT. Translating it yields CAISRGQGQNSPLHF.

The gene calls are TRBV4-1 and TRBJ1-5; 10 positions agree with TRBD1. V shed 0 bases and J 6 bases; nucleotides not matched to a gene: 5. This CDR3 comprises 16 residues. Germline CDR1 reads MGHRA; CDR2 reads YSYEKL. CDR3 coding DNA: TGCGCCAGCAGCCAAGAGGGACAGGGGCTGGGTCAGCCCCAGCATTTT. The encoded protein is CASSQEGQGLGQPQHF.

The chain combines TRBV5-1 with TRBJ2-7; the match to TRBD1 covers 8 bases. The CDR3 totals 13 residues. Germline CDR1 reads SGHRS; CDR2 reads YFSETQ. The V segment lost 4 bases and the J segment 7 bases; nucleotides outside the gene matches: 7. CDR3 DNA sequence: TGCGCCAGCAGCACCATGGGACAGGATGAGCAGTACTTC. This gives the protein CASSTMGQDEQYF.

This clone was seen a single time. This chain joins TRBV6-6 and TRBJ2-5, with D possibly matching TRBD1 (6 bases). Trimming shortened V by 0 bases and J by 0 bases, and 8 bases separated the two germline ends. CDR1 and CDR2 from the germline V gene are MNHNY and SVGAGI (reference sequence). The CDR3 extends over 15 amino acids. CDR3 sequence (DNA): TGTGCCAGCAGTTACTCAGGACAGTACCAAGAGACCCAGTACTTC. It is translated as CASSYSGQYQETQYF.

This chain uses TRBV27 with TRBJ2-7; 12 positions agree with TRBD1. The CDR3 is 16 residues long. Germline values: CDR1 MNHEY, CDR2 SMNVEV (reference sequence). Trimming removed 6 bases from V and 6 bases from J; junction bases left unmatched: 12. This chain's CDR3 is CASSSGPGQGASEQYF. The CDR3 DNA is TGTGCCAGCAGCAGCGGTCCGGGACAGGGGGCTTCCGAGCAGTACTTC.

V is TRBV6-2 or TRBV6-3 and J is TRBJ1-2; D remains unclear. The CDR3 loop spans 12 amino acids. Germline CDR1 reads MNHEY; CDR2 reads SVGEGT. Trimming took 5 bases from V and 7 from J, leaving 11 bases between them. This CDR3 reads CASSLVHGGYTF. CDR3 nucleotides: TGTGCCAGCAGTCTCGTCCACGGTGGCTACACCTTC.

The chain combines TRBV18 with TRBJ2-7; maybe TRBD2 (5 bases). V gave up 3 bases and J gave up 3 bases, with 6 bases separating them. The V gene's germline CDR1 is KGHSH and CDR2 LQKENI. The CDR3 extends over 12 amino acids. The CDR3 DNA reads as TGTGCCAGCTCACCTGGGAGCTACGAGCAGTACTTC. It is translated as CASSPGSYEQYF.

This chain connects TRBV2 to TRBJ2-7; D might be TRBD1 (6 bases). V lost 6 bases and J lost 1, with 16 bases in between. Germline CDR1 reads SNHLY; CDR2 reads FYNNEI. The CDR3 runs to 15 residues. CDR3 residues: CASRYIGQISYEQYF. The CDR3 nucleotides are TGTGCCAGCAGGTACATAGGACAGATTTCCTACGAGCAGTACTTC.

The genes are TRBV4-1 and TRBJ1-4; D is ambiguous. Germline V gene lookup returns CDR1 MGHRA and CDR2 YSYEKL. This CDR3 comprises 16 residues. Trimming cost V 4 bases and J 2 bases, with 14 bases left between them. CDR3 residues: CASSRSPSLTNEKLFF. In DNA, the CDR3 is TGCGCCAGCAGCCGATCTCCCAGTCTCACTAATGAAAAACTGTTTTTT.

The gene calls are TRBV19 and TRBJ2-1; D ambiguous. CDR1 LNHDA and CDR2 SQIVND come from the germline V gene (reference sequence). The CDR3 runs 12 residues. The germline V and J ends were trimmed by 3 bases and 6 bases, with 6 bases remaining between them. The CDR3 region has the DNA TGTGCCAGTAGTATTACAGCCAATGAGCAGTTCTTC. Protein sequence: CASSITANEQFF.

This clone was seen a single time. The chain combines TRBV18 with TRBJ2-7; TRBD1 might be the D (6 bases). Germline values: CDR1 KGHSH, CDR2 LQKENI. The V and J ends lost 6 bases and 1 base respectively, with 16 bases between them. This CDR3 is 15 amino acids long. CDR3 amino acids: CASSPSRDTSYEQYF. CDR3 sequence (DNA): TGTGCCAGCTCCCCTAGCCGGGACACTTCCTACGAGCAGTACTTC.

The rearrangement uses TRBV29-1 and TRBJ1-3; maybe TRBD1 (6 bases). Germline CDR1 SQVTM, CDR2 ANQGSEA. The CDR3 covers 14 residues. V was trimmed by 6 bases and J by 1 base, leaving 13 bases between them. In nucleotides, the CDR3 is TGCAGCGTCAGTGGGGGCGGTTCTGGAAACACCATATATTTT. This sequence encodes CSVSGGGSGNTIYF.